This T cell receptor beta chain comes out of a study of naive and memory T cell subsets. Study results and limitations: Both skin biopsy types reportedly yielded TCRs, tuberculin sites far more.

V was pared by 7 bases and J by 0 bases, with 5 bases of the junction left unmatched. The length of the CDR3 is 15 residues. The V gene's germline CDR1 is SGHRS and CDR2 YFSETQ. Treatment of the sample: skin biopsy from PPD injection site in Mantoux-positive individual. The library had UMIs added by 3' ligation of an oligonucleotide to TCR cDNA. This clonotype was seen many times. No antigen is known for it. Ligated cDNA underwent four rounds of PCR with nested alpha and beta constant region primers and SP2. Each CDR3 protein gets one entry after TCRdb re-called the UMI-ligation and nested PCR reads with MiXCR. Of 30,000 to 35,000 distinct CDR3 sequences in the sample, about 6.2% were seen once.

The V call is TRBV5-1, the J call TRBJ2-2; 8 bases map to TRBD2. The source was skin, collected from a tuberculin skin test site. The receptor was derived from an adult in good health. In nucleotides, the CDR3 is TGCGCCAGCTCGGGGCGGGGGGCGAACACCGGGGAGCTGTTTTTT. This translates into CASSGRGANTGELFF.